This TCR beta chain came from a study of blood T cell repertoires in COVID-19. Study-level information: The origin of the acute and convalescent COVID-19 samples was the United States, Italy and Spain.

The germline V gene has CDR1 LNHDA and CDR2 SQIVND (reference sequence). J was trimmed by 4 bases and V by 4 bases; bases with no gene match: 3. This CDR3 is 15 amino acids long. Per the original data handling: The assay estimated nucleated cells by amplifying reference gene primers. Assay: immunoSEQ multiplex PCR; the TCRdb copy retains only in-frame clones and omits some. V and J calls and clone size are copied from that table; D and trimming were computed from the DNA. The sample contains fewer than 90,000 clones, 80% to 90% of which appear only once. This rearrangement joins TRBV19 to TRBJ2-1, with 11 bases lining up with TRBD2. The source of this sequence is a man between 70 and 80 years old with acute or convalescent COVID-19. Material for sequencing was peripheral blood. CDR3 coding DNA: TGTGCCAGTAGTAAGACTAGCGGGACTTACAATGAGCAGTTCTTC. This translates into CASSKTSGTYNEQFF.